This T cell receptor beta chain appears in the sequencing data of a study of blood T cell repertoires in COVID-19. Across the whole study: Samples taken during acute and convalescent COVID-19 were collected in the United States, Italy and Spain. Nucleic acid was either cDNA or gDNA, and it came from T cells, B-cell-depleted T cells, or PBMCs.

Using immunoSEQ multiplex PCR, the repertoire was profiled, and TCRdb retains in-frame clones only, with some absent. This sample has 120,000 to 150,000 clones, with more than 80% found just once. The junction had 11 bases not matched to a gene; V was cut back by 10 bases and J by 5 bases. Per the germline V gene, CDR1 is ENHRY and CDR2 is SYGVKD. The CDR3 is 14 residues long. Sequenced material: peripheral blood. The sequence came from a human donor in a cohort sampled during active COVID-19. The J gene is TRBJ1-2, the V gene TRBV10-3; TRBD1 aligns across 9 bases. This CDR3 is CATTTGGEGYGYTF. CDR3 nucleotides: TGTGCCACGACAACAGGGGGCGAGGGATATGGCTACACCTTC.